These 21 T cell receptor beta chains were all obtained from the same sample, sequenced in a study of cytomegalovirus exposure and HLA in healthy donors. The study ran its PCR with 60 Vbeta and 13 Jbeta primers. Repertoires were generated with immunoSEQ multiplex PCR, while TCRdb's copy carries only in-frame clones and drops some. The sample contains 150,000 to 200,000 clones, roughly two thirds of which appear only once. Sequencing used PBMCs. The receptors stem from a woman younger than 35 in good health and CMV-seropositive.

The chain has TRBV6-1 and TRBJ2-3, with D perhaps TRBD2 (6 bases). This CDR3 region has 14 residues. The germline gives CDR1 MNHNS, CDR2 SASEGT. Trimming pared 5 bases from V and 6 bases from J, leaving 15 bases between. CDR3 nucleotide sequence: TGTGCCAGCAGTTATGTGTGGGGGAGGGATACGCAGTATTTT. This codes for CASSYVWGRDTQYF.

The rearrangement uses TRBV29-1 and TRBJ1-3; the D gene is possibly TRBD1 (6 bases). Germline V gene sequence: CDR1 SQVTM, CDR2 ANQGSEA. CDR3 length: 14 residues. V was pared by 6 bases and J by 0 bases, with 12 bases between. CDR3 in DNA: TGCAGCGTAGCAGGGGCCTTCTCTGGAAACACCATATATTTT. Amino acids: CSVAGAFSGNTIYF. Using reference TRBV29-1 and TRBJ1-3 for the parts outside the CDR3, the full variable domain is SAVISQKPSRDICQRGTSLTIQCQVDSQVTMMFWYRQQPGQSLTLIATANQGSEATYESGFVIDKFPISRPNLTFSTLTVSNMSPEDSSIYLCSVAGAFSGNTIYFGEGSWLTVV.

This chain joins TRBV13 and TRBJ1-2, with D possibly TRBD1 on 5 matching bases. Germline CDR1 reads PRHDT; CDR2 reads FYEKMQ (reference sequence). V shed 5 bases and J shed 8 bases, with 18 bases lying between them. This CDR3 region has 14 residues. The CDR3 here is CASSPPGGGYGYTF. The CDR3 bases are TGTGCCAGCAGCCCCCCGGGGGGAGGCTACGGCTACACCTTC.

The chain couples TRBV5-1 to TRBJ2-7; D gene unclear. Deletions cut 4 bases from V and 5 bases from J, with 13 bases between. The CDR3 covers 13 residues. Germline V gives CDR1 SGHRS, CDR2 YFSETQ. CDR3 nucleotides: TGCGCCAGCAGCCCCGATCCGGTCGACGAGCAGTACTTC. As protein: CASSPDPVDEQYF.

Comments on this clone: Other DNA sequences from this sample encode an identical CDR3 as well. V gene TRBV18 combines with J gene TRBJ2-5; possibly TRBD1 for D (5 bases). Per the germline V gene, CDR1 is KGHSH and CDR2 is LQKENI. The CDR3 sequence is 13 residues long. V was pared by 3 bases and J by 1 base, with 6 bases between. CDR3 sequence (DNA): TGTGCCAGCTCACCGACAGTCCAAGAGACCCAGTACTTC. Residues: CASSPTVQETQYF.

The J gene is TRBJ2-3, the V gene TRBV5-1; D may be TRBD2 (6 bases). Germline V lookup: CDR1 SGHRS, CDR2 YFSETQ. V dropped 3 bases and J dropped 6 bases, with 20 bases sitting between them. The CDR3 length is 16 residues. This CDR3 is CASSSPAGGRTDTQYF. CDR3 coding DNA: TGCGCCAGCAGCTCGCCGGCCGGGGGACGTACGGATACGCAGTATTTT.

The chain is built from TRBV6-5 and TRBJ1-1; possible D gene TRBD1, 5 bases. The CDR3 runs 15 residues. V was trimmed by 2 bases and J by 0 bases, leaving 10 bases between them. Per the germline V gene, CDR1 is MNHEY and CDR2 is SVGAGI. The chain's CDR3 is CASSYVAGLNTEAFF. The CDR3 nucleotides read TGTGCCAGCAGTTACGTCGCAGGGTTGAACACTGAAGCTTTCTTT.

As regards this clone: As the CDR3 is not closed by the conserved phenylalanine or tryptophan, this likely results from a read error. The DNA is left out, because the CDR3 cannot be placed on it with certainty; the CDR3 is given as TCRdb lists it. V usage is TRBV2 and J usage is TRBJ2-7; whether TRBD1, the table's D call, matches the DNA was not checked. The CDR3 is 14 amino acids long, termini counted. Per germline, CDR1 SNHLY and CDR2 FYNNEI. The CDR3 loop is CASSEFLRTGVSFG.

This clone was detected only a few times. V usage is TRBV6-5 and J usage is TRBJ1-2; 8 bases align to TRBD1. Germline CDR1 MNHEY, CDR2 SVGAGI. The CDR3 consists of 14 residues. The trim removed 2 bases at V and 5 bases at J, leaving 4 bases unmatched. CDR3 sequence reads: CASSYATGAYGYTF. CDR3 nucleotide sequence: TGTGCCAGCAGTTACGCGACAGGGGCTTATGGCTACACCTTC.

V and J are TRBV27 and TRBJ1-1, with D unclear. Trimming pared 2 bases from V and 0 bases from J, leaving 7 bases between. The germline CDR1 and CDR2 sequences are MNHEY and SMNVEV (reference sequence). The CDR3 loop spans 14 amino acids. CDR3 protein: CASSLEGLNTEAFF. CDR3 DNA sequence: TGTGCCAGCAGTTTAGAGGGCTTGAACACTGAAGCTTTCTTT.

This clone showed up just a few times. The gene calls are TRBV5-4 and TRBJ2-1; 14 bases fit TRBD2. This CDR3 spans 14 amino acids. CDR1 and CDR2 (germline): SGHNT, YYREEE (reference sequence). Germline trimming cut 3 bases from V and 10 bases from J; bases unmatched to any gene: 3. The CDR3 loop is CASSSGLAGDEQFF. The CDR3 DNA sequence: TGTGCCAGCAGCTCGGGACTAGCGGGAGACGAGCAGTTCTTC.

V gene TRBV11-2 combines with J gene TRBJ2-7, with 9 bases identical to TRBD1. Losses at the gene ends were 5 bases for V and 3 bases for J; bases not matched to a gene: 5. The CDR3 is 14 residues long. CDR1 SGHAT and CDR2 FQNNGV come from the germline V gene. The CDR3, as DNA: TGTGCCAGCAGCCCCGGACAGGGGTTCTACGAGCAGTACTTC. It is translated as CASSPGQGFYEQYF.

This chain uses TRBV7-9 with TRBJ1-1; possible D gene TRBD1, 5 bases. V lost 3 bases to trimming and J lost 3 bases, with 14 bases between them. The CDR3 length is 15 residues. CDR1 is SEHNR and CDR2 is FQNEAQ in the germline V gene (reference sequence). The CDR3 sequence: CASSFRERGDTEAFF. For the CDR3, the DNA is TGTGCCAGCAGCTTCCGGGAGAGAGGGGACACTGAAGCTTTCTTT.

The J gene is TRBJ2-1, the V gene TRBV19; tentative D call: TRBD1 (6 bases). V was shortened by 4 bases and J by 8 bases, with 15 bases between the two germline ends. This CDR3 spans 14 amino acids. Germline CDR1 is LNHDA and CDR2 is SQIVND (reference sequence). The CDR3 loop reads CASSKGVGVYEQFF. As DNA, the CDR3 is TGTGCCAGTAGTAAGGGGGTTGGCGTCTATGAGCAGTTCTTC.

This clone was recorded once. The CDR3, as DNA: TGTGCCAGCACCCAGAGTCCTCTCGGGGAGACCCAGTACTTC. Residues: CASTQSPLGETQYF. The chain employs TRBV11-2 and TRBJ2-5, with D uncertain. The CDR3 covers 14 residues. The V gene's germline CDR1 is SGHAT and CDR2 FQNNGV. Trimming stripped 7 bases from V and 5 bases from J, with 17 bases between.

The V call is TRBV27, the J call TRBJ1-2; maybe TRBD1 (6 bases). This CDR3 contains 15 residues. The V gene's germline CDR1 is MNHEY and CDR2 SMNVEV (reference sequence). V lost 5 bases, J lost 5 bases, and 18 bases lay in between. The CDR3 loop reads CASSRRETGLYGYTF. The CDR3 coding sequence is TGTGCCAGCAGTCGTAGGGAAACAGGGCTTTATGGCTACACCTTC.

This chain links TRBV5-1 with TRBJ2-7; 10 bases are a match to TRBD1. The J segment lost 4 bases and the V segment lost 3 bases, leaving 4 bases of the junction unmatched. The CDR3 is 14 amino acids. CDR1 is SGHRS and CDR2 is YFSETQ in the germline V gene. The CDR3 reads CASSSGQGLYEQYF. The CDR3, as DNA: TGCGCCAGCAGCTCGGGACAGGGGCTATACGAGCAGTACTTC.

This chain joins TRBV4-2 and TRBJ2-2; D call uncertain. CDR1 is LGHNA and CDR2 is YNFKEQ in the germline V gene. V lost 4 bases and J lost 4, with 10 bases in between. The CDR3 extends over 14 amino acids. CDR3 sequence: CASSRLGSTGELFF. The CDR3 bases are TGTGCCAGCAGCCGCCTAGGCAGCACCGGGGAGCTGTTTTTT.

This sequence joins TRBV9 and TRBJ1-2, with 7 bases lining up with TRBD1. CDR1 and CDR2 (germline): SGDLS, YYNGEE. Trimming cost V 3 bases and J 3 bases; bases outside gene matches: 5. The CDR3 spans 14 residues. CDR3 coding DNA: TGTGCCAGCAGCGAAATCGACAGGGACTATGGCTACACCTTC. Its protein product is CASSEIDRDYGYTF.

DNA of the CDR3: TGCGCCAGCTCCGGGACAGGGGGCGCGCCCTACGAGCAGTACTTC. Amino acid sequence: CASSGTGGAPYEQYF. The chain combines TRBV5-1 with TRBJ2-7; 12 bases agree with TRBD1. The CDR3 has 15 residues. The V segment lost 7 bases and the J segment 2 bases; nucleotides outside the gene matches: 7. The germline V gene encodes CDR1 SGHRS and CDR2 YFSETQ.

The genes are TRBV9 and TRBJ1-1; 8 bases fit TRBD1. Trimming cost V 0 bases and J 4 bases; bases outside gene matches: 5. Germline CDR1 reads SGDLS; CDR2 reads YYNGEE. The CDR3 loop spans 15 amino acids. The CDR3 here is CASSVGAGGVTEAFF. The CDR3 bases are TGTGCCAGCAGCGTAGGGGCAGGGGGCGTCACTGAAGCTTTCTTT.